This T cell receptor beta chain stems from a study of identical twins. cDNA molecules carried unique molecular identifiers, and template switching added a universal primer site. One entry per CDR3 protein results from TCRdb running MiXCR on the 5' RACE reads. The table includes roughly 260,000 distinct CDR3 sequences, 11% to 15% detected once. A note on this clonotype: Its antigen remains unknown.

Germline values: CDR1 DFQATT, CDR2 SNEGSKA (reference sequence). The CDR3 loop spans 16 amino acids. Trimming removed 1 base from V and 5 bases from J; junction bases left unmatched: 9. The study's findings and limits: Out-of-frame TCR alpha sharing observed in monozygotic twins exceeded model estimates. Excess sharing between twins was weaker in beta out-of-frame sequences. Fewer insertions marked abundant cord blood beta clonotypes; young adult naive trended weakly, memory not at all.

The source material was memory (CD45RO+) T cells sorted from blood. This TCR was sampled from a woman aged 18-30 years in good health. The rearrangement uses TRBV20-1 and TRBJ2-2; 8 nucleotides agree with TRBD2. CDR3 sequence: CSARAGAGVQTGELFF. DNA of the CDR3: TGCAGTGCTAGAGCTGGAGCGGGAGTTCAGACCGGGGAGCTGTTTTTT.